Following are 13 T cell receptor beta chains from one sample sequenced in a study of T cell repertoires in cytomegalovirus infection. TCRdb reprocessed the reads with MiXCR, giving one entry per CDR3 protein. The data contain 450,000 to 600,000 distinct CDR3 sequences, approximately 11% of them singletons. Sequencing was performed on PBMCs. All receptors derive from a human donor in good health (CMV status not recorded). Some clones in this sample may be carry-over from other donors' samples.

In its sample, this clonotype was seen many times. V usage is TRBV11-2 and J usage is TRBJ1-5; no clear D. In germline, CDR1 is SGHAT, CDR2 FQNNGV. V was shortened by 1 base and J by 7 bases, with 8 bases between the two germline ends. The CDR3 has 13 residues. As DNA, the CDR3 is TGTGCCAGCAGCTTAGGAGTGGGACAGCCCCAGCATTTT. Protein sequence: CASSLGVGQPQHF.

This clonotype was seen more than once but under ten times. The rearrangement uses TRBV12-3 or TRBV12-4 and TRBJ1-5; D gene unclear. Trimming stripped 3 bases from V and 3 bases from J, with 6 bases between. The CDR3 is 13 amino acids. As DNA, the CDR3 is TGTGCCAGCAGTTTTACGGACAATCAGCCCCAGCATTTT. Protein: CASSFTDNQPQHF.

The chain joins TRBV3-1 to TRBJ2-2, with D unclear. Trimming left V 5 bases short and J 7 bases short, with 11 bases between. This CDR3 has 13 residues. Germline V gene data show CDR1 as LGHDT and CDR2 as YNNKEL (reference sequence). CDR3 sequence (DNA): TGTGCCAGCAGCGCCAAGTTCTACGGGGAGCTGTTTTTT. Its protein is CASSAKFYGELFF.

This sequence joins TRBV20-1 and TRBJ2-1; 16 bases map to TRBD2. CDR1 and CDR2 (germline): DFQATT, SNEGSKA (reference sequence). V was pared by 1 base and J by 1 base, with 4 bases of the junction left unmatched. This CDR3 spans 18 amino acids. CDR3 sequence reads: CSARAGLAGGLSYNEQFF. DNA for the CDR3: TGCAGTGCTAGAGCGGGACTAGCGGGAGGGTTGTCCTACAATGAGCAGTTCTTC.

This clonotype turned up a few times. The chain recombines TRBV15 with TRBJ1-5, with TRBD1 as a possible D gene (5 bases). The CDR3 length is 17 residues. Trimming took off 1 base at V and 3 bases at J, with 16 bases between the two ends. Germline V gives CDR1 LNHNV, CDR2 YYDKDF (reference sequence). The CDR3 coding sequence is TGTGCCACCAGCAGAGGGGAGGGACGGGGGACCAATCAGCCCCAGCATTTT. It encodes CATSRGEGRGTNQPQHF.

The V and J genes are TRBV20-1 and TRBJ2-5, with D perhaps given as TRBD1 or TRBD2 (5 bases each). Trimming shortened V by 5 bases and J by 5 bases, and 12 bases separated the two germline ends. This CDR3 is built from 12 residues. Germline CDR1 and CDR2: DFQATT and SNEGSKA (reference sequence). CDR3 sequence reads: CSADGRDETQYF. For the CDR3, the DNA is TGCAGTGCTGACGGCAGGGACGAGACCCAGTACTTC.

This clonotype appeared many times. This chain uses TRBV3-1 with TRBJ2-7; TRBD2 agrees at 9 bases. Per germline, CDR1 LGHDT and CDR2 YNNKEL (reference sequence). The ends lost 1 base at V and 3 bases at J; junction bases unmatched: 7. The CDR3 runs to 16 residues. The CDR3 coding sequence is TGTGCCAGCAGCCAAGGGGCTAGCGGGACCCTCTACGAGCAGTACTTC. Protein product: CASSQGASGTLYEQYF.

V gene TRBV6-2 or TRBV6-3 combines with J gene TRBJ1-2; D is unresolved. The ends were cut back, 2 bases at V and 1 base at J, with 5 bases in the middle. The CDR3 totals 13 residues. CDR1 and CDR2 from the germline V gene are MNHEY and SVGEGT. CDR3: CASSYDFNYGYTF. Written as DNA, the CDR3 is TGTGCCAGCAGTTACGATTTTAACTATGGCTACACCTTC.

The J gene is TRBJ2-2, the V gene TRBV2, with TRBD1 as a possible D gene (5 bases). Trimming left V 6 bases short and J 7 bases short, with 12 bases between. The CDR3 is 13 residues long. Germline CDR1 SNHLY, CDR2 FYNNEI. The DNA of the CDR3 is TGTGCCAGCAGGGTAGACAGCGTCGGGGAGCTGTTTTTT. It is translated as CASRVDSVGELFF.

This clonotype was detected only a few times. For the CDR3, the DNA is TGCGCCAGCAGCCAAGGCCTAGACAGGGTGAGTGGCTACACCTTC. Its translation is CASSQGLDRVSGYTF. This chain links TRBV4-1 with TRBJ1-2, with 7 bases that match TRBD1. V shed 1 base and J 7 bases; nucleotides not matched to a gene: 9. The CDR3 loop spans 15 amino acids. The germline V gene has CDR1 MGHRA and CDR2 YSYEKL.

This clonotype was seen only a few times. V is TRBV28 and J is TRBJ1-2; no firm D call. The CDR3 contains 13 residues. V shed 1 base and J shed 7 bases, with 10 bases lying between them. Germline CDR1 MDHEN, CDR2 SYDVKM. CDR3 loop: CASSLYPDGGYTF. As DNA, the CDR3 is TGTGCCAGCAGTTTATATCCGGACGGTGGCTACACCTTC.

This clonotype appeared many times. The J gene is TRBJ1-4, the V gene TRBV27; D not certain. Trimming cost V 0 bases and J 8 bases, with 10 bases left between them. The CDR3 runs to 14 residues. Germline V CDR1 and CDR2: MNHEY, SMNVEV (reference sequence). CDR3 nucleotides: TGTGCCAGCAGTTTATCCCGGCGGGCGGAAAAACTGTTTTTT. Translated: CASSLSRRAEKLFF.

This clonotype was counted between two and nine times. The V call is TRBV4-2, the J call TRBJ2-1, with TRBD1 matching over 8 bases. The J segment lost 5 bases and the V segment lost 2 bases, leaving 5 bases of the junction unmatched. The CDR3 sequence is 15 residues long. CDR1 is LGHNA and CDR2 is YNFKEQ in the germline V gene. The CDR3 DNA sequence: TGTGCCAGCAGCCAACCGGACAGGGAGGACAATGAGCAGTTCTTC. Protein: CASSQPDREDNEQFF.